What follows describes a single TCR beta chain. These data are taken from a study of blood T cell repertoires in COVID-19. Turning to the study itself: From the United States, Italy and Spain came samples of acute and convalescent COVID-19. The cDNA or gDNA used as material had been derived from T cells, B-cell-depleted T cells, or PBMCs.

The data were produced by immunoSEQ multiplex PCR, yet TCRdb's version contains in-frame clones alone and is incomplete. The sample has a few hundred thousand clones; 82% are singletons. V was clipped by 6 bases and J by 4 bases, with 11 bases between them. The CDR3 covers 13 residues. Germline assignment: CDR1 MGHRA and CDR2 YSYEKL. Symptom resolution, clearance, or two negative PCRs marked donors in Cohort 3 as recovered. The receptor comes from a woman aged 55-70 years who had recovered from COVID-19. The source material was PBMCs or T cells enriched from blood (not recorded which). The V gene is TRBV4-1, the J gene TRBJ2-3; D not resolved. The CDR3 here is CASRPSGSDTQYF. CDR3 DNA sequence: TGCGCCAGCAGACCTTCCGGGTCAGATACGCAGTATTTT.